This TCR beta chain was observed in a study of cytomegalovirus exposure and HLA in healthy donors. Primers: 60 Vbeta forward and 13 Jbeta reverse. The data were produced by immunoSEQ multiplex PCR, yet TCRdb's version contains in-frame clones alone and is incomplete. The sample consists of some 93,000 clones, 82% of them appearing once. As to this clone: What it binds is unknown.

General study results and limits: Researchers reported in a later analysis that a missense DCLRE1C variant was tied to TCR beta V- and J-gene trimming. In a later analysis, a genetic analysis reported fewer productive-TCR N-insertions in an Asian-associated ancestry cluster than the cohort average.

Looked up from germline, CDR1 is SGDLS and CDR2 is YYNGEE. Trimming cost V 3 bases and J 4 bases; bases outside gene matches: 7. The CDR3 totals 15 residues. The TCR sequence derives from a man in his fifties or sixties in good health and CMV-seronegative. This chain joins TRBV9 and TRBJ2-5; 9 nucleotides match TRBD2. The source material was PBMCs. CDR3 in DNA: TGTGCCAGCAGCGCCATAGCGGGAGTGGGAGAGACCCAGTACTTC. The encoded protein is CASSAIAGVGETQYF.